The entry below describes one TCR beta chain. Antigen: not known. This specimen belongs to a study of cytomegalovirus exposure and HLA in healthy donors. Study-level results: Specific recognition of CMV antigens was confirmed in vitro for a few chains (all CMV-associated). A later analysis found most CMV-associated TCR beta chains apparently HLA-restricted. In an earlier analysis, about 87% or about 30%: the productive usage of most TCR beta V segments.

J lost 3 bases, V lost 3 bases, and 9 bases had no gene match. CDR1 and CDR2 from the germline V gene are SEHNR and FQNEAQ (reference sequence). The CDR3 loop spans 16 amino acids. The primer mix had 60 Vbeta and 13 Jbeta primers. Generated by immunoSEQ multiplex PCR, the TCRdb table keeps only in-frame clones and is missing some. The table includes 200,000 to 250,000 clones, less than 80% detected once. The sample was PBMCs. The TCR was taken from a girl aged 2 to 10 in good health and CMV-seronegative. The chain combines TRBV7-9 with TRBJ2-7; TRBD1 aligns across 9 bases. The CDR3 DNA follows: TGTGCCAGCAGCTTCTTTGGAGGGACAGGGAACTACGAGCAGTACTTC. Translation: CASSFFGGTGNYEQYF.